Shown below are 27 T cell receptor beta chains from a single sample sequenced in a study of T cells in Graves' hyperthyroidism and ophthalmopathy. The investigators amplified TCR beta CDR3 regions from RNA transcripts. HTBI primers were employed in a first-round RT-PCR of the TCR CDR3. TCRdb passed the multiplex PCR reads through MiXCR, listing each CDR3 protein once. The sample lists hundreds of thousands of distinct CDR3 sequences, roughly 14% occurring once. Sample: blood. The receptors were sampled from a woman aged 35 to 49 with Graves' ophthalmopathy.

The chain has TRBV10-2 and TRBJ2-2, with 9 bases fitting TRBD1. There are 15 residues in the CDR3. CDR1 is WSHSY, CDR2 SAAADI, per germline. V was pared by 5 bases and J by 4 bases, with 5 bases of the junction left unmatched. CDR3 nucleotide sequence: TGCGCCAGCAGTCAACAGGGGGCGCTCACCGGGGAGCTGTTTTTT. Its translation is CASSQQGALTGELFF.

This clonotype appeared many times. This chain joins TRBV4-1 and TRBJ2-7; 7 bases are shared with TRBD1. CDR3 length: 16 residues. After removal of 0 bases from V and 2 bases from J, the junction contained 7 bases not matched to a gene. Germline V gene data show CDR1 as MGHRA and CDR2 as YSYEKL. The CDR3 DNA reads as TGCGCCAGCAGCCAAGATAAGGGGGCCCAAGCCTACGAGCAGTACTTC. Translating gives CASSQDKGAQAYEQYF.

This clonotype was found many times. The DNA of the CDR3 is TGCAGTCTTGGGGGGAACTCCTACGAGCAGTACTTC. Amino acids: CSLGGNSYEQYF. The rearrangement joins TRBV20-1 to TRBJ2-7, with D possibly matching TRBD2 (6 bases). Germline CDR1 and CDR2: DFQATT and SNEGSKA (reference sequence). With 8 bases removed from V and 0 bases from J, the gap between germline ends came to 11 bases. This CDR3 is 12 amino acids long.

The sample holds many counts of this clonotype. This chain connects TRBV28 to TRBJ2-7; TRBD1 matches 9 bases. Germline V CDR1 and CDR2: MDHEN, SYDVKM. The ends lost 5 bases at V and 3 bases at J; junction bases unmatched: 5. The length of the CDR3 is 14 residues. CDR3 nucleotide sequence: TGTGCCAGCAGTCAAACAGGGGGCTTCTACGAGCAGTACTTC. This translates into CASSQTGGFYEQYF. Full variable domain (outside the CDR3, taken from reference TRBV28 and TRBJ2-7): DVKVTQSSRYLVKRTGEKVFLECVQDMDHENMFWYRQDPGLGLRLIYFSYDVKMKEKGDIPEGYSVSREKKERFSLILESASTNQTSMYLCASSQTGGFYEQYFGPGTRLTVT.

This clonotype was counted ten times or more. The chain has TRBV5-1 and TRBJ1-2; D may be TRBD1 (6 bases). CDR3 size: 13 residues. Germline CDR1 SGHRS, CDR2 YFSETQ. V was trimmed by 6 bases and J by 3 bases, leaving 12 bases between them. The CDR3 spells CASTLSGDYGYTF. Here the CDR3 DNA reads TGCGCCAGCACCCTTTCAGGGGACTATGGCTACACCTTC.

This clonotype showed up just a few times. V gene TRBV7-3 combines with J gene TRBJ2-2; 14 bases line up with TRBD2. Germline trimming cut 3 bases from V and 1 base from J; bases unmatched to any gene: 7. Germline V gene data show CDR1 as SGHTA and CDR2 as FQGTGA. The length of the CDR3 is 19 residues. The CDR3 loop reads CASSFTGLAGVKNTGELFF. The CDR3, as DNA: TGTGCCAGCAGCTTCACGGGACTAGCGGGAGTAAAGAACACCGGGGAGCTGTTTTTT.

This clonotype was detected many times. This chain connects TRBV19 to TRBJ2-7; perhaps TRBD1 as D (5 bases). CDR3 size: 15 residues. Trimming cost V 5 bases and J 3 bases, with 17 bases left between them. The germline gives CDR1 LNHDA, CDR2 SQIVND (reference sequence). The CDR3 nucleotides are TGTGCCAGTAGTTCTCTATGGGGCGGAAACTACGAGCAGTACTTC. Its translation is CASSSLWGGNYEQYF. The variable domain in full, with the rest retrieved from reference TRBV19 and TRBJ2-7, is DGGITQSPKYLFRKEGQNVTLSCEQNLNHDAMYWYRQDPGQGLRLIYYSQIVNDFQKGDIAEGYSVSREKKESFPLTVTSAQKNPTAFYLCASSSLWGGNYEQYFGPGTRLTVT.

At least ten counts were recorded for this clonotype. The V call is TRBV15, the J call TRBJ2-5; TRBD2 matches 7 bases. The CDR3 sequence is 15 residues long. V trimming: 0 bases; J trimming: 4 bases; junction bases outside the gene matches: 5. CDR1 LNHNV and CDR2 YYDKDF come from the germline V gene (reference sequence). The CDR3 DNA reads TGTGCCACCAGCAGAGACCTGACGGGAGGAGAGACCCAGTACTTC. Translated, it gives CATSRDLTGGETQYF.

This clonotype was counted ten times or more. The chain combines TRBV28 with TRBJ1-1; possible D gene TRBD1, 6 bases. The V and J ends lost 5 bases and 4 bases respectively, with 17 bases between them. CDR3 length: 15 residues. Looked up from germline, CDR1 is MDHEN and CDR2 is SYDVKM. The CDR3 here is CASSPEAGAGTEAFF. CDR3 coding DNA: TGTGCCAGCAGTCCCGAGGCGGGGGCTGGCACTGAAGCTTTCTTT.

About this clonotype: This may be a read error, as it is one base from a much larger clone. Here the CDR3 omits its conserved ending phenylalanine or tryptophan, so a read error is the likely source. The rearrangement links TRBV24-1 to TRBJ2-5; maybe TRBD2 (5 bases). CDR3 length: 14 residues. With 3 bases removed from V and 1 base from J, the gap between germline ends came to 8 bases. Germline V gives CDR1 KGHDR, CDR2 SFDVKD. CDR3 DNA sequence: TGTGCCACCAGTGATCCCAGCGGCCAAGAGACCCAGTACTCC. Translating it yields CATSDPSGQETQYS.

The V and J genes are TRBV7-2 and TRBJ2-7; 9 bases align to TRBD1. The ends lost 4 bases at V and 4 bases at J; junction bases unmatched: 8. Germline V gene data show CDR1 as SGHTA and CDR2 as FQGNSA. This CDR3 is 15 amino acids long. The CDR3 here is CASSSTGTGPYEQYF. DNA for the CDR3: TGTGCCAGCAGCTCCACCGGGACAGGGCCGTACGAGCAGTACTTC.

The chain has TRBV20-1 and TRBJ2-7, with a weak D call TRBD2 (5 bases). This CDR3 is 14 amino acids long. The ends were cut back, 3 bases at V and 3 bases at J, with 15 bases in the middle. Germline CDR1 is DFQATT and CDR2 is SNEGSKA (reference sequence). CDR3 bases: TGCAGTGCTAGGTACCGGGGTGGGCGCTACGAGCAGTACTTC. It yields the protein CSARYRGGRYEQYF.

This clonotype was counted ten times or more. V usage is TRBV12-3 or TRBV12-4 and J usage is TRBJ2-2; D is unclear. V was trimmed by 5 bases and J by 7 bases, leaving 8 bases between them. This CDR3 comprises 12 residues. The CDR3: CASSPNYGELFF. The CDR3 DNA follows: TGTGCCAGCAGTCCCAACTACGGGGAGCTGTTTTTT.

There are many counts of this clonotype. V and J are TRBV7-3 and TRBJ1-1, with 8 bases identical to TRBD1. CDR3 length: 13 amino acids. Germline V gene lookup returns CDR1 SGHTA and CDR2 FQGTGA. The CDR3, as DNA: TGTGCTAGTGCAGGGGGCATGAACACTGAAGCTTTCTTT. Its protein is CASAGGMNTEAFF.

This clonotype was found a few times. The rearrangement uses TRBV5-1 and TRBJ2-1, with 7 positions matching TRBD1. The germline V gene encodes CDR1 SGHRS and CDR2 YFSETQ. The CDR3 spans 17 residues. Germline trimming cut 6 bases from V and 0 bases from J; bases unmatched to any gene: 12. The DNA of the CDR3 is TGCGCCAGCACCCTTGACAGGGCACTGGGCTCCTACAATGAGCAGTTCTTC. This encodes CASTLDRALGSYNEQFF. The full variable domain, rest sourced from reference TRBV5-1 and TRBJ2-1, is KAGVTQTPRYLIKTRGQQVTLSCSPISGHRSVSWYQQTPGQGLQFLFEYFSETQRNKGNFPGRFSGRQFSNSRSEMNVSTLELGDSALYLCASTLDRALGSYNEQFFGPGTRLTVL.

This clonotype showed up many times. The chain is built from TRBV27 and TRBJ1-1; D may be TRBD1 (5 bases). CDR1 MNHEY and CDR2 SMNVEV come from the germline V gene (reference sequence). Trimming cost V 6 bases and J 6 bases, with 14 bases left between them. The CDR3 runs 13 residues. CDR3 amino acids: CASRLGGDSEAFF. The CDR3 coding sequence is TGTGCCAGCAGGCTCGGGGGAGACTCTGAAGCTTTCTTT.

This clonotype was detected many times. At one end the junction does not follow the germline gene, possibly because of a read error. The J gene is TRBJ2-7, the V gene TRBV20-1; D possibly corresponds to TRBD2 (5 bases). The CDR3 loop spans 12 amino acids. Germline V lookup: CDR1 DFQATT, CDR2 SNEGSKA (reference sequence). This CDR3 is CGAAEDPYEQYF. The CDR3 DNA follows: TGCGGTGCTGCGGAGGACCCCTACGAGCAGTACTTC.

The chain couples TRBV7-8 to TRBJ2-7; 8 positions match TRBD2. Germline V gene data show CDR1 as SGHVS and CDR2 as FQNEAQ. V lost 5 bases to trimming and J lost 0 bases; unmatched junction nucleotides: 9. CDR3 size: 16 residues. The CDR3 region is CASSALADGASYEQYF. For the CDR3, the DNA is TGTGCCAGCAGCGCACTAGCGGACGGGGCCTCCTACGAGCAGTACTTC. Drawing the rest from reference TRBV7-8 and TRBJ2-7, the complete variable domain is GAGVSQSPRYKVAKRGQDVALRCDPISGHVSLFWYQQALGQGPEFLTYFQNEAQLDKSGLPSDRFFAERPEGSVSTLKIQRTQQEDSAVYLCASSALADGASYEQYFGPGTRLTVT.

This clonotype was found many times. This chain uses TRBV11-2 with TRBJ1-6; D may be TRBD1 (6 bases). This CDR3 contains 17 residues. From germline, CDR1 is SGHAT and CDR2 FQNNGV. The V end was cut by 5 bases, the J end by 3 bases, with 17 bases between. CDR3 protein: CASSPGDTGNYNSPLHF. The CDR3 nucleotides read TGTGCCAGCAGCCCGGGGGACACAGGGAACTATAATTCACCCCTCCACTTT.

This clonotype was detected only a few times. The chain combines TRBV7-3 with TRBJ2-5; TRBD1 matches 8 bases. Germline CDR1 is SGHTA and CDR2 is FQGTGA. Trimming cost V 5 bases and J 5 bases; bases outside gene matches: 7. The CDR3 contains 14 residues. CDR3 protein: CASSPGGAWETQYF. The CDR3 DNA reads as TGTGCCAGCAGCCCAGGGGGCGCATGGGAGACCCAGTACTTC.

Many counts were recorded for this clonotype. The rearrangement links TRBV27 to TRBJ1-2; D unresolved. V shed 5 bases and J shed 6 bases, with 19 bases lying between them. Germline CDR1 is MNHEY and CDR2 is SMNVEV (reference sequence). The CDR3 sequence is 15 residues long. In DNA form, the CDR3 reads TGTGCCAGCAGTAAAACCCTTACCGACTTCGATGGCTACACCTTC. Protein product: CASSKTLTDFDGYTF.

This clonotype has at least ten counts. The genes are TRBV6-2 or TRBV6-3 and TRBJ1-2; D is possibly TRBD1 (6 bases). The germline V gene encodes CDR1 MNHEY and CDR2 SVGEGT. V was clipped by 6 bases and J by 7 bases, with 15 bases between them. CDR3 length: 13 residues. CDR3 in amino acids: CASSSHRAGGYTF. In DNA, the CDR3 is TGTGCCAGCAGCTCTCACAGGGCGGGTGGCTACACCTTC.

The genes are TRBV29-1 and TRBJ2-7; D unclear. V lost 0 bases, J lost 5 bases, and 8 bases lay in between. The CDR3 runs 12 residues. Per the germline V gene, CDR1 is SQVTM and CDR2 is ANQGSEA. CDR3 protein: CSVEDLANEQYF. The CDR3 DNA is TGCAGCGTTGAAGATCTTGCGAACGAGCAGTACTTC.

V and J are TRBV10-3 and TRBJ1-5; 9 nucleotides match TRBD1. The CDR3 contains 15 residues. Germline CDR1 reads ENHRY; CDR2 reads SYGVKD. V shed 3 bases, J shed 2 bases, and the junction held 2 bases outside the gene matches. CDR3 nucleotides: TGTGCCATCAGTGAAAGGACAGGGGGCAATCAGCCCCAGCATTTT. Its translation: CAISERTGGNQPQHF.

There are many counts of this clonotype. The J gene is TRBJ2-5, the V gene TRBV27; TRBD1 agrees at 9 bases. Germline CDR1 and CDR2: MNHEY and SMNVEV (reference sequence). The CDR3 totals 15 residues. Losses at the gene ends were 5 bases for V and 5 bases for J; bases not matched to a gene: 9. The CDR3 DNA sequence: TGTGCCAGCAGTCCCTGGGACAGGGCGGATGAGACCCAGTACTTC. This sequence encodes CASSPWDRADETQYF.

This clonotype came up many times. This sequence joins TRBV28 and TRBJ1-5; D unresolved. Trimming cost V 4 bases and J 1 base, with 14 bases left between them. The V gene's germline CDR1 is MDHEN and CDR2 SYDVKM. The CDR3 is 16 residues long. In nucleotides, the CDR3 is TGTGCCAGCAGTTCACTAGCAGGCCTGAGCAATCAGCCCCAGCATTTT. This gives the protein CASSSLAGLSNQPQHF.

CDR3 sequence reads: CASSSGLAGWEQYF. In nucleotides, the CDR3 is TGTGCCAGCAGTTCGGGACTAGCGGGATGGGAGCAGTACTTC. The chain employs TRBV27 and TRBJ2-7, with 13 positions matching TRBD2. V dropped 4 bases and J dropped 7; count of bases not matched to a gene: 4. This CDR3 is built from 14 residues. CDR1 is MNHEY, CDR2 SMNVEV, per germline (reference sequence).